This T cell receptor (beta chain) was retrieved from a study of tumor-infiltrating lymphocytes in primary liver carcinoma. Overall study context: Staging placed the tumors at T1-T3 N0M0, and they measured 4.2 to 10 cm across.

On this clonotype itself: The germline gene is not matched at one end of the junction; a read error may be the cause.

This CDR3 has 15 amino acids. Germline-derived CDR1 and CDR2 are LGHNA and YSLEER. Investigators took RNA and DNA out together from 20-30 mg of unsorted bulk tissue. Each individual tumor supplied samples from five separate regions. Reverse transcription of around 0.45 ug total RNA with a constant-region primer produced TCR beta cDNA. Construction of TCR beta libraries relied on three successive nested multiplex PCR rounds employing slightly modified ARM-PCR. The two initial PCR rounds, nine to eleven cycles each, used TRBV1-TRBV30 forward and C-beta reverse primers. TCRdb re-called the multiplex PCR reads through MiXCR, storing one row per CDR3 protein. The top ten hold less than 40% of the sample, which has some 22,000 distinct CDR3 sequences, roughly 80% seen once.

The sequence came from a woman aged 25-40 years with primary liver carcinoma and hepatitis B virus infection. The chain is built from TRBV4-3 and TRBJ2-7, with a possible D match to TRBD1 (8 bases). Sequenced sample: liver tumor tissue from sampling region 5. Subset reported: tumor region T5, tumor centre. The CDR3 protein is CANSLDRWTGRELYF. The CDR3 region has the DNA TGCGCCAACAGCCTAGATCGATGGACAGGGCGGGAGCTGTACTTC.